This entry features one TCR beta chain sequence. The record originates from a study of blood T cell repertoires in COVID-19. Original processing methods: Estimation of nucleated cell counts was performed using reference gene primer amplification. Here immunoSEQ multiplex PCR was the method, and the copy in TCRdb shows in-frame clones only, minus some. V and J calls and clone size come straight from that table; D and trimming were deduced from the DNA. The profile covers 95,000 to 150,000 clones, with roughly four fifths appearing a single time and over 7% taken by the ten largest. CDR1 and CDR2 (germline): LGHNA, YNFKEQ. There are 17 residues in the CDR3. With 4 bases removed from V and 3 bases from J, the gap between germline ends came to 19 bases.

The material sequenced was peripheral blood. This sequence joins TRBV4-2 and TRBJ1-3; D is unresolved. The source of this sequence is a human donor in a cohort sampled during active COVID-19. The CDR3: CASSPDTSSEGGNTIYF. DNA of the CDR3: TGTGCCAGCAGCCCTGACACCTCTTCGGAGGGTGGAAACACCATATATTTT.